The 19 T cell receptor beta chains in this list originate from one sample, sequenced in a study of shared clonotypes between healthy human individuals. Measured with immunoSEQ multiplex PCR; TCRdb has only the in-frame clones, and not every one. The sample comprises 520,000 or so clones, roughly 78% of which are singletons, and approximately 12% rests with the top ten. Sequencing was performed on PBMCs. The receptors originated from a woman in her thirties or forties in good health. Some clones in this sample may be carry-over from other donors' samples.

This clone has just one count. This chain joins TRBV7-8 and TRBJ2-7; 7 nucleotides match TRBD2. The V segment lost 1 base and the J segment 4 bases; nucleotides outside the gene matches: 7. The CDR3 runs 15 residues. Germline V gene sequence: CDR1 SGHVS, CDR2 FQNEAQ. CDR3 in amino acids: CASSLGVAGTYEQYF. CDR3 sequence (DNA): TGTGCCAGCAGCTTAGGGGTAGCGGGCACTTACGAGCAGTACTTC.

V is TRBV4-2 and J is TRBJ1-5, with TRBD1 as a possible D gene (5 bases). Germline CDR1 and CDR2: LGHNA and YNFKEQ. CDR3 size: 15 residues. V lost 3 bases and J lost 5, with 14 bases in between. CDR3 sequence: CASSQGGEGYQPQHF. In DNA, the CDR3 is TGTGCCAGCAGCCAGGGGGGGGAGGGCTATCAGCCCCAGCATTTT.

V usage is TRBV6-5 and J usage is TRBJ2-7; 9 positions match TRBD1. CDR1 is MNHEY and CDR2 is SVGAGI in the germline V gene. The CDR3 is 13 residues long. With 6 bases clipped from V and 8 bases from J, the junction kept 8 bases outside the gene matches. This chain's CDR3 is CASSPTQGAQQYF. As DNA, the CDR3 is TGTGCCAGCAGCCCAACACAGGGGGCGCAGCAGTACTTC.

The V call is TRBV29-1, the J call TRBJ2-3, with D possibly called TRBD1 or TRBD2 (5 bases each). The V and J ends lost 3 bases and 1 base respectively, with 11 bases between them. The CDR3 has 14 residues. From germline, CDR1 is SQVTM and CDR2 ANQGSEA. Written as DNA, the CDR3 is TGCAGCGTTGAGGGGTGGGACCGCACAGATACGCAGTATTTT. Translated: CSVEGWDRTDTQYF.

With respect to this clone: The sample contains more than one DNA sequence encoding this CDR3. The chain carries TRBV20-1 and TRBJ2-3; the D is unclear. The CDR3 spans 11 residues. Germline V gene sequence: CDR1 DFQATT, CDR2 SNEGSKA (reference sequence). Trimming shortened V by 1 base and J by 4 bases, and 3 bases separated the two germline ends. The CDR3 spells CSARVADTQYF. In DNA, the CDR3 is TGCAGTGCTAGAGTAGCAGATACGCAGTATTTT.

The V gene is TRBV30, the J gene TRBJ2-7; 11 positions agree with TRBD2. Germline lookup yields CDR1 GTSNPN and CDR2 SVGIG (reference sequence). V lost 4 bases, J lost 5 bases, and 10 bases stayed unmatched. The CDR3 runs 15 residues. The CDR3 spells CAWTRGVAGGDEQYF. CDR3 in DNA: TGTGCCTGGACCCGAGGGGTAGCGGGAGGGGACGAGCAGTACTTC.

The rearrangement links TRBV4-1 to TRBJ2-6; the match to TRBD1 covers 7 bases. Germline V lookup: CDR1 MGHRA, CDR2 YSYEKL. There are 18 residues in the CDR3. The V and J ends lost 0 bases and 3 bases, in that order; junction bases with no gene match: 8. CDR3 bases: TGCGCCAGCAGCCAAGATCGGGGACAGATGTTTGGGGCCAACGTCCTGACTTTC. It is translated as CASSQDRGQMFGANVLTF.

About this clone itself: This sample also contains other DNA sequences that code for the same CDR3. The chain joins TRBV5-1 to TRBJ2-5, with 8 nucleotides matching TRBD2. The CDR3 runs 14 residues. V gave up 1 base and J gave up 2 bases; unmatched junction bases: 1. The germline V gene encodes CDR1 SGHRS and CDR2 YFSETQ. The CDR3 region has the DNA TGCGCCAGCAGCTTGACTAGCGGTCAAGAGACCCAGTACTTC. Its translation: CASSLTSGQETQYF.

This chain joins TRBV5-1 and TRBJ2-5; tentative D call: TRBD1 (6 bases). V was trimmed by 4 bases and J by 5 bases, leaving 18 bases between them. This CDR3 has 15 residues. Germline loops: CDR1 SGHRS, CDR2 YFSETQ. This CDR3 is CASSGGAGQGETQYF. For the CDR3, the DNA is TGCGCCAGCAGCGGGGGCGCAGGGCAGGGGGAGACCCAGTACTTC.

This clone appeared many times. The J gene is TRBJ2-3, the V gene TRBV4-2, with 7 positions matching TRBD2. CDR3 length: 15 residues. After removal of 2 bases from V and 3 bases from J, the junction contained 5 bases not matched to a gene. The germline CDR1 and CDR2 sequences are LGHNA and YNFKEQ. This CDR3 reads CASSQQREVTDTQYF. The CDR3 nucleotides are TGTGCCAGCAGCCAACAGCGGGAAGTGACAGATACGCAGTATTTT.

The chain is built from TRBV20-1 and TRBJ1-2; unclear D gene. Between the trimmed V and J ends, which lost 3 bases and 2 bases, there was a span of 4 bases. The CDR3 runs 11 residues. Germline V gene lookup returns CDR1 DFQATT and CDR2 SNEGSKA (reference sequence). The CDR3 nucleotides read TGCAGTGCTAGGGAGAACTATGGCTACACCTTC. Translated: CSARENYGYTF.

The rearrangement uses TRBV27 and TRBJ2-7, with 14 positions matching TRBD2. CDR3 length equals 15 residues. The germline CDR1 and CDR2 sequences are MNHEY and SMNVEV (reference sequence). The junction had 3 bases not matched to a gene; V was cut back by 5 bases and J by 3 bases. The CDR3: CASSLGLAGGYEQYF. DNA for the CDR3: TGTGCCAGCAGTCTTGGACTAGCGGGAGGCTACGAGCAGTACTTC.

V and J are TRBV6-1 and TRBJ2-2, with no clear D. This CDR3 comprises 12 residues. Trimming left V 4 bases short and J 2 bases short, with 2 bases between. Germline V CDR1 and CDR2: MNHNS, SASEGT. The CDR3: CASSGNTGELFF. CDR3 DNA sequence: TGTGCCAGCAGTGGAAACACCGGGGAGCTGTTTTTT.

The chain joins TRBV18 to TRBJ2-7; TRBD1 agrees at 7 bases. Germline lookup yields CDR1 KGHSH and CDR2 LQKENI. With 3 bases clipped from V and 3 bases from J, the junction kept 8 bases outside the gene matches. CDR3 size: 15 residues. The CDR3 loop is CASSPDTGVFYEQYF. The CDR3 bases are TGTGCCAGCTCACCGGACACAGGGGTTTTCTACGAGCAGTACTTC.

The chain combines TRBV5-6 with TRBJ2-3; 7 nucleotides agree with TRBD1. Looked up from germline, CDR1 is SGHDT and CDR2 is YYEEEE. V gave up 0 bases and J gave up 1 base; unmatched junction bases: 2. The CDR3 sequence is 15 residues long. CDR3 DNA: TGTGCCAGCAGCTTGGTCACAGGGGGCACAGATACGCAGTATTTT. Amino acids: CASSLVTGGTDTQYF. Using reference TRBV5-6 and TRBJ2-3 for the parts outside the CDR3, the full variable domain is DAGVTQSPTHLIKTRGQQVTLRCSPKSGHDTVSWYQQALGQGPQFIFQYYEEEERQRGNFPDRFSGHQFPNYSSELNVNALLLGDSALYLCASSLVTGGTDTQYFGPGTRLTVL.

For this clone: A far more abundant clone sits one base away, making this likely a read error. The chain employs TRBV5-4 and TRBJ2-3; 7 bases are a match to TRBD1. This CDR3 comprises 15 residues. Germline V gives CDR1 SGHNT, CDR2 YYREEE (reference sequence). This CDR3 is CAGSLGDRSTDTQYF. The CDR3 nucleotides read TGTGCCGGCAGCTTGGGGGACAGAAGCACAGATACGCAGTATTTT.

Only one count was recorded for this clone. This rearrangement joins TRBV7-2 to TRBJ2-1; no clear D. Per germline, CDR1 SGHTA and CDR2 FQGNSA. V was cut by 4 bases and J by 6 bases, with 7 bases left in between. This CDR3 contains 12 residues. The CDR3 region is CASSYSLNEQFF. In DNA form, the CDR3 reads TGTGCCAGCAGCTATAGTCTCAATGAGCAGTTCTTC.

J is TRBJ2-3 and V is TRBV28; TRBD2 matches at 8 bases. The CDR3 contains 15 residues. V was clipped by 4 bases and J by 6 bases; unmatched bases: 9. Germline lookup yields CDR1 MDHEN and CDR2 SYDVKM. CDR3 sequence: CASSSPWTSRDTQYF. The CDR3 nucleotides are TGTGCCAGCAGTTCACCTTGGACTAGCAGGGATACGCAGTATTTT.

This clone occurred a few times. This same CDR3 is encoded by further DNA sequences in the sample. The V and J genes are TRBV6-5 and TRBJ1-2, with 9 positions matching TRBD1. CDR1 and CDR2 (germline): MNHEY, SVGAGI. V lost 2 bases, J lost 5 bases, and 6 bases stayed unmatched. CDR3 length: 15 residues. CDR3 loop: CASSYHRDRDYGYTF. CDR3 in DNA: TGTGCCAGCAGTTACCACCGGGACAGGGATTATGGCTACACCTTC.